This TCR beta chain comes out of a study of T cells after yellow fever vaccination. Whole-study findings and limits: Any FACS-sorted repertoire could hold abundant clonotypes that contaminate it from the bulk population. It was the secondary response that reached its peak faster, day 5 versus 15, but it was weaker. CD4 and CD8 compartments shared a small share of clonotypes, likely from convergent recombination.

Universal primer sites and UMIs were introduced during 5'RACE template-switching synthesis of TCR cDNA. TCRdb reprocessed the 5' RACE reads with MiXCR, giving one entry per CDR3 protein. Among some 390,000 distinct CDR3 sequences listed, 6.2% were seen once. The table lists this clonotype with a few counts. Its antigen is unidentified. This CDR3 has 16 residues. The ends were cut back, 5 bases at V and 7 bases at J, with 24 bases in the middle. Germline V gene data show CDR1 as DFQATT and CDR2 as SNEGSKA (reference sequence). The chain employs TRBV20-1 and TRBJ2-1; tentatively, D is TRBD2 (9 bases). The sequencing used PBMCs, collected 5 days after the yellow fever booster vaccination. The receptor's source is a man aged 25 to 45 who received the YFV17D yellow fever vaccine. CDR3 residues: CSAPRGGVTGGNEQFF. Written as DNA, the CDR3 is TGCAGTGCTCCCCGCGGGGGGGTAACAGGGGGGAATGAGCAGTTCTTC.